The T cell receptor (beta chain) under discussion was sequenced for a study of T cells after yellow fever vaccination (dated by TCRdb to about 2019). General notes on the study: The SMART-Seq v4 Ultra Low Input RNA kit was used to prepare libraries from fractions with low cell numbers. To track T-cell clones before and after primary and booster YFV17D yellow fever vaccination, bulk TCR alpha and beta repertoires were sequenced longitudinally. Blood samples were taken at several timepoints before and after primary and secondary immunization, and bulk PBMC replicates and cell subsets were isolated. Two healthy male donors made up the cohort, one aged 18 to 30 years and the other aged 30 to 39 years.

This specimen's treatment or condition label, per the study, means: live attenuated yellow fever vaccine strain. Two biological replicates of bulk PBMCs were collected at each blood-draw timepoint. A standard Ficoll-Paque protocol was used to isolate PBMCs from peripheral blood. TriZol was used to extract RNA from bulk PBMCs, from CD4 and CD8 fractions, and from dextramer-positive and dextramer-negative fractions. This clonotype was picked up many times. This receptor's antigen is unknown. No much larger clonotype is one base removed from it; base qualities were not supplied. For sequencing, an Illumina NovaSeq 6000 was employed. TCR cDNA was made using 5'RACE template switching, a step that added a universal primer site and unique molecular identifiers. Priming for cDNA synthesis came from both the TCR alpha and TCR beta constant segments. Two PCR steps were used to amplify libraries, with sample barcodes and sequencing adapters being added in the second step. Sequencing of libraries was performed on Illumina HiSeq 2500 (2x100 bp) or NovaSeq (2x150 bp). Per the original workflow: MIGEC handled demultiplexing of reads and collapsing into UMI consensus sequences, while MiXCR performed V(D)J alignment. Clonotypes responding to the vaccine were identified with edgeR on replicate PBMC samples, with the criteria of FDR below 0.01 and a log2 fold change above 5 up to day 15. Each bulk clonotype received a CD4 or CD8 identity based on whether the sequenced CD4 or CD8 repertoire contained that clonotype at higher abundance. TCRdb ran its own pipeline on the public reads, namely fastp trimming at Q25 and MiXCR clone calling, and kept in-frame beta chains. Here each entry gathers all rows of one CDR3 protein and keeps the most common genes and DNA. The V and J calls and clone size come from TCRdb's table, not from the authors' own analysis. Present in this sample are 200,000 to 300,000 distinct CDR3 sequences, about 3.9% of which were seen just once. The ten largest make up about 20% of the sample.

CDR1 MGHRA and CDR2 YSYEKL are derived from the germline V gene. V is shortened by 3 bases, J by 4 bases, and the region joining them spans 12 bases. Including the terminal cysteine and phenylalanine, the CDR3 comprises 14 residues. Only CDR3 DNA remains: 42 bases, in frame from the first base. Paper-wide results and their limitations: Most clones expanded after primary vaccination (almost 98% of CD4 and roughly 91% of CD8) were re-detected after the booster, suggesting that broad memory maintenance occurred. Only a couple of donors were included in the study, so the extent to which the findings can be generalized is limited. A small share of clonotypes occurred in both CD4 and CD8 compartments, likely arising from convergent recombination. The secondary T-cell response was found to be weaker but faster than the primary response, with a peak reached on day 5 rather than on day 15. Computational filtering was required because FACS-sorted repertoires could contain abundant contaminating clonotypes from the bulk population.

The sequence was obtained from a young man who received the YFV17D yellow fever vaccine. In this chain, TRBV4-1 is recombined with TRBJ2-5; confidence is insufficient to name the D gene. Sequenced material: PBMCs, taken 15 days after the yellow fever booster vaccination. The DNA is as follows: TGCGCCAGCAGCCATTCTTTTGGTCGAGAGACCCAGTACTTC. Its coded protein is CASSHSFGRETQYF.